A single sample gave rise to the 29 T cell receptor beta chains below, sequenced in a study of technical replicates of blood from four donors. Sequenced by immunoSEQ multiplex PCR; TCRdb stores in-frame clones only, minus some. The sample lists over 75,000 clones; approximately 94% were seen once. Sequencing was done on a sample of T cells isolated from PBMCs. The receptors originated from a human donor in good health.

The rearrangement links TRBV4-1 to TRBJ2-7; 8 positions agree with TRBD1. The CDR3 contains 15 residues. Germline V CDR1 and CDR2: MGHRA, YSYEKL. V shed 4 bases, J shed 2 bases, and the junction held 7 bases outside the gene matches. The CDR3 spells CASSPQGARPYEQYF. The CDR3 DNA sequence: TGCGCCAGCAGCCCCCAGGGGGCTAGGCCCTACGAGCAGTACTTC.

This chain joins TRBV28 and TRBJ1-5; no definite D call. Between the trimmed V and J ends, which lost 3 bases and 0 bases, there was a span of 9 bases. The CDR3 totals 15 residues. Germline V gene data show CDR1 as MDHEN and CDR2 as SYDVKM. CDR3 region: CASSLEGYSNQPQHF. In DNA form, the CDR3 reads TGTGCCAGCAGTTTGGAGGGATATAGCAATCAGCCCCAGCATTTT.

V is TRBV14 and J is TRBJ2-7, with a weak D call TRBD2 (7 bases). The CDR3 has 13 amino acids. Germline V gene data show CDR1 as SGHDN and CDR2 as FVKESK. CDR3 residues: CASSQGGLAVGAV. The DNA for the CDR3 is TGTGCCAGCAGCCAAGGGGGGCTAGCGGTCGGGGCGGTC.

The genes are TRBV5-1 and TRBJ2-7; D perhaps matches TRBD2 (5 bases). The germline gives CDR1 SGHRS, CDR2 YFSETQ. CDR3 length equals 16 residues. V dropped 4 bases and J dropped 3 bases, with 20 bases sitting between them. The CDR3 coding sequence is TGCGCCAGCAGCCCACAGCCGGGCGGAGCGGTCTACGAGCAGTACTTC. This gives the protein CASSPQPGGAVYEQYF.

The rearrangement uses TRBV28 and TRBJ1-1, with 9 bases lining up with TRBD1. This CDR3 is built from 15 residues. Germline V gene data show CDR1 as MDHEN and CDR2 as SYDVKM. V was pared by 4 bases and J by 5 bases, with 8 bases of the junction left unmatched. The CDR3 region has the DNA TGTGCCAGCAGTTCAACTCGGACAGGGGATACTGAAGCTTTCTTT. Encoded protein: CASSSTRTGDTEAFF. Filled out from reference TRBV28 and TRBJ1-1, the complete variable domain reads DVKVTQSSRYLVKRTGEKVFLECVQDMDHENMFWYRQDPGLGLRLIYFSYDVKMKEKGDIPEGYSVSREKKERFSLILESASTNQTSMYLCASSSTRTGDTEAFFGQGTRLTVV.

The chain links TRBV5-4 to TRBJ2-3; TRBD1 aligns across 9 bases. Germline V gene data show CDR1 as SGHNT and CDR2 as YYREEE (reference sequence). With 2 bases clipped from V and 4 bases from J, the junction kept 5 bases outside the gene matches. This CDR3 is 15 amino acids long. The CDR3 spells CASSFGQGLSDTQYF. The CDR3, as DNA: TGTGCCAGCAGCTTTGGACAGGGGTTATCAGATACGCAGTATTTT. The full variable domain, with the rest looked up from reference TRBV5-4 and TRBJ2-3, is ETGVTQSPTHLIKTRGQQVTLRCSSQSGHNTVSWYQQALGQGPQFIFQYYREEENGRGNFPPRFSGLQFPNYSSELNVNALELDDSALYLCASSFGQGLSDTQYFGPGTRLTVL.

The chain joins TRBV29-1 to TRBJ2-5; TRBD1 aligns across 7 bases. This CDR3 has 15 amino acids. Germline CDR1 is SQVTM and CDR2 is ANQGSEA. With 1 base clipped from V and 0 bases from J, the junction kept 5 bases outside the gene matches. In DNA form, the CDR3 reads TGCAGCGTTGAAGGGGTGGGGACAGACCAAGAGACCCAGTACTTC. Protein: CSVEGVGTDQETQYF.

V and J are TRBV10-1 and TRBJ2-1, with unresolved D. Germline CDR1 is WNHNN and CDR2 is SYGVQD (reference sequence). The CDR3 extends over 13 amino acids. With 0 bases removed from V and 8 bases from J, the gap between germline ends came to 8 bases. The chain's CDR3 is CASSESAVHEQFF. The CDR3 nucleotides are TGCGCCAGCAGTGAGTCGGCGGTCCATGAGCAGTTCTTC.

This chain joins TRBV19 and TRBJ2-1; TRBD2 matches at 9 bases. The CDR3 is 16 residues long. The V segment lost 1 base and the J segment 9 bases; nucleotides outside the gene matches: 10. Germline V gene sequence: CDR1 LNHDA, CDR2 SQIVND (reference sequence). CDR3 amino acids: CASSIGLAGRASEQFF. The CDR3 coding sequence is TGTGCCAGTAGTATAGGTCTAGCGGGAAGGGCTAGTGAGCAGTTCTTC.

This sequence joins TRBV27 and TRBJ1-2; D is perhaps TRBD1 (5 bases). The CDR3 loop spans 17 amino acids. With 1 base removed from V and 4 bases from J, the gap between germline ends came to 19 bases. CDR1 is MNHEY, CDR2 SMNVEV, per germline (reference sequence). CDR3: CASSLYGQSFQGYGYTF. In nucleotides, the CDR3 is TGTGCCAGCAGTTTATACGGGCAGAGCTTCCAGGGCTATGGCTACACCTTC.

V and J are TRBV4-1 and TRBJ1-1, with D possibly TRBD1 on 6 matching bases. Per germline, CDR1 MGHRA and CDR2 YSYEKL. The V gene lost 8 bases and the J gene lost 6 bases, with 16 bases spanning the gap. This CDR3 region has 13 residues. The CDR3 DNA reads TGCGCCAGCGGACGGACAGTCGGGTCTGAAGCTTTCTTT. This encodes CASGRTVGSEAFF.

This sequence joins TRBV27 and TRBJ2-7, with 10 bases fitting TRBD2. The CDR3 has 15 residues. The germline gives CDR1 MNHEY, CDR2 SMNVEV (reference sequence). J gave up 0 bases and V 6 bases, and 5 bases lay outside the gene matches. The CDR3 bases are TGTGCCAGCAGAATACTAGCGGGAAGCTCCTACGAGCAGTACTTC. It translates to CASRILAGSSYEQYF.

The chain uses TRBV18 and TRBJ2-1, with 8 nucleotides matching TRBD2. The CDR3 has 16 amino acids. V lost 1 base and J lost 5; bases outside the gene matches: 7. Per germline, CDR1 KGHSH and CDR2 LQKENI. The CDR3 DNA follows: TGTGCCAGCTCACCACGAGGGACTAGGGCCGACAATGAGCAGTTCTTC. It is translated as CASSPRGTRADNEQFF.

The rearrangement joins TRBV12-5 to TRBJ1-2; D is undetermined. The V gene's germline CDR1 is LGHNT and CDR2 FRNRAP. The V and J ends lost 6 bases and 7 bases respectively, with 12 bases between them. This CDR3 region has 12 residues. The CDR3 DNA reads TGTGCTAGTGGCCCACTTGGGCTTGGCTACACCTTC. As protein: CASGPLGLGYTF.

The chain carries TRBV5-8 and TRBJ2-3; TRBD2 agrees at 11 bases. The CDR3 is made up of 16 amino acids. V gave up 0 bases and J gave up 1 base; unmatched junction bases: 1. Germline V gene lookup returns CDR1 SGHTS and CDR2 YDEGEE. CDR3 protein: CASSLGGLAGTDTQYF. As DNA, the CDR3 is TGTGCCAGCAGCTTGGGGGGACTAGCGGGCACAGATACGCAGTATTTT.

The CDR3 sequence is CASSPQLAGSKNIQYF. DNA for the CDR3: TGTGCCAGCAGTCCGCAACTAGCGGGATCCAAAAACATTCAGTACTTC. The chain employs TRBV28 and TRBJ2-4; 10 bases map to TRBD2. The CDR3 contains 16 residues. Losses at the gene ends were 5 bases for V and 2 bases for J; bases not matched to a gene: 6. Germline loops: CDR1 MDHEN, CDR2 SYDVKM.

This sequence joins TRBV4-1 and TRBJ1-5; 7 positions agree with TRBD1. The CDR3 spans 13 residues. Germline lookup yields CDR1 MGHRA and CDR2 YSYEKL. V gave up 6 bases and J gave up 7 bases; unmatched junction bases: 6. Written as DNA, the CDR3 is TGCGCCAGCAGGGGGCGAGGGGGCCAGCCCCAGCATTTT. Protein: CASRGRGGQPQHF.

This clone was recorded once. This sequence joins TRBV5-1 and TRBJ2-7; 9 bases map to TRBD1. This CDR3 contains 16 residues. Germline V lookup: CDR1 SGHRS, CDR2 YFSETQ. Trimming removed 4 bases from V and 4 bases from J; junction bases left unmatched: 12. CDR3 bases: TGCGCCAGCAGCGCAACCTCCGGGACAGGGTATTACGAGCAGTACTTC. It translates to CASSATSGTGYYEQYF.

V usage is TRBV7-9 and J usage is TRBJ2-2, with 7 bases lining up with TRBD1. The CDR3 totals 16 residues. Germline CDR1 reads SEHNR; CDR2 reads FQNEAQ (reference sequence). The V and J ends lost 5 bases and 1 base, in that order; junction bases with no gene match: 7. DNA for the CDR3: TGTGCCAGCAGCGTGGACAGGACCATGAACACCGGGGAGCTGTTTTTT. Translated: CASSVDRTMNTGELFF. The complete variable domain, with remaining parts taken from reference TRBV7-9 and TRBJ2-2, reads DTGVSQNPRHKITKRGQNVTFRCDPISEHNRLYWYRQTLGQGPEFLTYFQNEAQLEKSRLLSDRFSAERPKGSFSTLEIQRTEQGDSAMYLCASSVDRTMNTGELFFGEGSRLTVL.

The chain joins TRBV7-6 to TRBJ2-7; 10 nucleotides agree with TRBD2. J was trimmed by 7 bases and V by 4 bases; bases with no gene match: 13. Germline V gene sequence: CDR1 SGHVS, CDR2 FNYEAQ. There are 16 residues in the CDR3. The CDR3 spells CASSSRSGREKWEQYF. The DNA for the CDR3 is TGTGCCAGCAGCTCCCGCAGCGGGAGGGAAAAGTGGGAGCAGTACTTC. Complete variable domain (other parts from reference TRBV7-6 and TRBJ2-7): GAGVSQSPRYKVTKRGQDVALRCDPISGHVSLYWYRQALGQGPEFLTYFNYEAQQDKSGLPNDRFSAERPEGSISTLTIQRTEQRDSAMYRCASSSRSGREKWEQYFGPGTRLTVT.

Written as DNA, the CDR3 is TGTGCCAGCAGTTGGGGGCCAGCAACGTATGGCTACACCTTC. It yields the protein CASSWGPATYGYTF. The gene calls are TRBV27 and TRBJ1-2, with D possibly being TRBD1 (6 bases). Trimming stripped 4 bases from V and 5 bases from J, with 14 bases between. CDR3 length: 14 residues. The germline CDR1 and CDR2 sequences are MNHEY and SMNVEV (reference sequence).

CDR3 in amino acids: CAISPGREGNQPQHF. DNA of the CDR3: TGTGCCATCAGCCCTGGCCGGGAGGGCAATCAGCCCCAGCATTTT. The chain uses TRBV10-3 and TRBJ1-5, with no clear D. The CDR3 contains 15 residues. The V end was cut by 6 bases, the J end by 2 bases, with 14 bases between. Per germline, CDR1 ENHRY and CDR2 SYGVKD.

The CDR3 spells CASSPTSGGAYEQYF. The CDR3 nucleotides are TGTGCCAGCTCACCAACTAGCGGGGGGGCCTACGAGCAGTACTTC. The rearrangement links TRBV18 to TRBJ2-7, with 13 bases matching TRBD2. CDR3 length: 15 amino acids. Germline values: CDR1 KGHSH, CDR2 LQKENI. V lost 2 bases, J lost 2 bases, and 0 bases stayed unmatched.

The V and J genes are TRBV6-5 and TRBJ1-5; D ambiguous. Germline CDR1 and CDR2: MNHEY and SVGAGI. Trimming stripped 5 bases from V and 1 base from J, with 6 bases between. The CDR3 extends over 13 amino acids. CDR3 coding DNA: TGTGCCAGCAGTCCAGTAAGCAATCAGCCCCAGCATTTT. It yields the protein CASSPVSNQPQHF.

The chain recombines TRBV5-6 with TRBJ2-1, with 8 bases identical to TRBD2. The V gene's germline CDR1 is SGHDT and CDR2 YYEEEE. This CDR3 spans 12 amino acids. V shed 4 bases, J shed 10 bases, and the junction held 4 bases outside the gene matches. The DNA for the CDR3 is TGTGCCAGCAGCCGTAGCGGGGCAGAGCAGTTCTTC. This encodes CASSRSGAEQFF.

The genes are TRBV4-1 and TRBJ2-5; 8 bases align to TRBD1. Germline values: CDR1 MGHRA, CDR2 YSYEKL. The V and J ends lost 5 bases and 5 bases, in that order; junction bases with no gene match: 13. CDR3 length equals 16 residues. CDR3 loop: CASSYSRGGQVETQYF. CDR3 DNA: TGCGCCAGCAGCTACTCTCGAGGGGGACAGGTTGAGACCCAGTACTTC.

The gene calls are TRBV2 and TRBJ2-5; D is perhaps TRBD2 (5 bases). Trimming removed 2 bases at V and 3 bases at J, with 19 bases between. There are 17 residues in the CDR3. Germline V gene lookup returns CDR1 SNHLY and CDR2 FYNNEI. The CDR3 loop is CASSENFGVFDKETQYF. DNA for the CDR3: TGTGCCAGCAGTGAAAATTTCGGGGTCTTCGATAAAGAGACCCAGTACTTC.

This chain joins TRBV5-6 and TRBJ2-1, with 8 bases identical to TRBD1. J was trimmed by 5 bases and V by 0 bases; bases with no gene match: 7. The CDR3 has 16 amino acids. CDR1 and CDR2 from the germline V gene are SGHDT and YYEEEE. CDR3 DNA sequence: TGTGCCAGCAGCTTGGCCGGAGCAGGGGGCCACAATGAGCAGTTCTTC. Protein product: CASSLAGAGGHNEQFF.

V usage is TRBV6-1 and J usage is TRBJ1-1, with 8 bases matching TRBD1. V shed 9 bases and J 0 bases; nucleotides not matched to a gene: 9. The CDR3 totals 15 residues. Germline CDR1 is MNHNS and CDR2 is SASEGT. The CDR3 nucleotides read TGTGCCAGTCAAGGACAGGGAAAGATGAACACTGAAGCTTTCTTT. Protein sequence: CASQGQGKMNTEAFF.